The sequence of this TCR beta chain was determined in a study of coeliac disease. The study's findings and limits: Published gliadin-specific TRB sequences appeared in about 45% of the 18 coeliac samples, 1 of 6 controls. Unbiased detection of gliadin-specific T cells was judged not feasible with this approach.

One frozen 500,000-cell aliquot per fraction was sequenced. Germline V CDR1 and CDR2: SQVTM, ANQGSEA. The ends were cut back, 4 bases at V and 10 bases at J, with 12 bases in the middle. This CDR3 comprises 11 residues. Details on this clone: The antigen is undetermined.

Sequencing was performed with immunoSEQ multiplex PCR; in TCRdb, only in-frame clones are kept and a portion is missing. This sample has roughly 6,600 clones, with roughly three fifths found just once. The TCR sequence derives from a woman between 55 and 75 years old with active celiac disease. The sample taken for sequencing was lamina propria lymphocytes from the gut. The rearrangement uses TRBV29-1 and TRBJ2-3; a weak D match, TRBD1 (5 bases). The CDR3: CSVGTLGSQYF. Here the CDR3 DNA reads TGCAGCGTTGGGACACTCGGGTCGCAGTATTTT.